This T cell receptor (beta chain) emerged from a study of monozygotic twins with inflammatory bowel disease. Findings of the study overall: Healthy co-twins showed greater TCRbeta diversity (inverse Simpson) than IBD patients. Relative to healthy twins, IBD patients had fewer clonotypes in common with others, a gap that was especially apparent with disease activity. Twin pairs that were concordant did not differ from discordant pairs in repertoire similarity, possibly from limited power.

Making cDNA involved eight separate reactions per sample. Reanalyzing the 5' RACE reads, TCRdb keeps one entry per CDR3 protein, without DNA. Seen in this sample are fewer than 550,000 distinct CDR3 sequences; the ten most common clones hold 2% to 3%. For this clonotype: Antigen: not known.

This CDR3 spans 16 amino acids. The germline V gene encodes CDR1 MNHEY and CDR2 SVGAGI. The V and J genes are TRBV6-5 and TRBJ2-3; the TCRdb D gene call, TRBD1, has no DNA to confirm it. The receptor's source is a human donor with ulcerative colitis or Crohn's disease, or a healthy co-twin of an affected twin (not recorded which). Sequenced: blood. This CDR3 is CASSSRTGGFADTQYF.